One and the same sample provided the 13 T cell receptor beta chains below, sequenced in a study of Ad26.COV2.S vaccination and SARS-CoV-2 variants. As to treatment: 15 to 20 received Ad26.COV2.S at low or high dose, single or two shots; several received placebo; per-sample allocation not given. Material that was analyzed had been drawn on day 63 after the first vaccine or placebo injection. This table comes from immunoSEQ multiplex PCR, and its TCRdb copy is limited to in-frame clones, with some not included. The table has more than 400,000 clones, 92% seen once. The starting material was peripheral blood, obtained in a trial of Ad26.COV2.S vaccine versus placebo. These receptors were collected from a person between 18 and 65 years old who received the Ad26.COV2.S COVID-19 vaccine or a placebo.

CDR3 DNA: TGTGCCAGCAGCCTCTCGGGCGGACCAAATCAGCCCCAGCATTTT. Amino acids: CASSLSGGPNQPQHF. The J gene is TRBJ1-5, the V gene TRBV27; D call uncertain. The CDR3 runs to 15 residues. Germline V gene sequence: CDR1 MNHEY, CDR2 SMNVEV (reference sequence). Trimming shortened V by 6 bases and J by 4 bases, and 16 bases separated the two germline ends.

A word on this clone: The germline gene is not matched at one end of the junction; a read error may be the cause. The chain links TRBV7-2 to TRBJ2-4; TRBD2 matches at 9 bases. This CDR3 has 15 residues. Germline assignment: CDR1 SGHTA and CDR2 FQGNSA. The CDR3 loop is CASSVGGGVKNIQYF. The CDR3 DNA follows: TGTGCTAGCAGCGTCGGCGGGGGGGTCAAAAACATTCAGTACTTC.

The rearrangement links TRBV30 to TRBJ2-3, with D perhaps being TRBD1 or TRBD2 (6 bases each). The germline V gene has CDR1 GTSNPN and CDR2 SVGIG (reference sequence). CDR3 length: 15 amino acids. The V end was cut by 0 bases, the J end by 4 bases, with 14 bases between. The CDR3 spells CAWSVQGGRADTQYF. The CDR3 DNA follows: TGTGCCTGGAGTGTACAAGGGGGGCGGGCAGATACGCAGTATTTT.

This rearrangement joins TRBV9 to TRBJ2-6; 7 positions agree with TRBD1. The CDR3 runs to 15 residues. J was trimmed by 2 bases and V by 4 bases; bases with no gene match: 3. Germline values: CDR1 SGDLS, CDR2 YYNGEE. The CDR3 is CASSPGTAGANVLTF. The CDR3 bases are TGTGCCAGCAGCCCAGGGACAGCTGGGGCCAACGTCCTGACTTTC.

Of note for this clone: This CDR3 is also generated by other DNA sequences in the sample. The V call is TRBV6-2 or TRBV6-3, the J call TRBJ1-1; perhaps TRBD1 as D (5 bases). The CDR3 is 14 amino acids. Trimming stripped 2 bases from V and 0 bases from J, with 7 bases between. CDR1 and CDR2 (germline): MNHEY, SVGEGT. DNA for the CDR3: TGTGCCAGCAGTTACGGGGGTATGAACACTGAAGCTTTCTTT. Protein product: CASSYGGMNTEAFF.

The rearrangement uses TRBV27 and TRBJ2-7; no clear D gene. Germline CDR1 reads MNHEY; CDR2 reads SMNVEV (reference sequence). V was cut by 2 bases and J by 0 bases, with 8 bases left in between. The CDR3 spans 14 residues. This CDR3 reads CASSLIASSYEQYF. The DNA for the CDR3 is TGTGCCAGCAGTTTAATCGCGAGCTCCTACGAGCAGTACTTC.

This clone occurred a few times. The chain links TRBV5-1 to TRBJ2-2; 7 bases are shared with TRBD1. The germline gives CDR1 SGHRS, CDR2 YFSETQ. The CDR3 contains 14 residues. V was pared by 7 bases and J by 0 bases, with 3 bases of the junction left unmatched. CDR3 nucleotides: TGCGCCAGCCGGGACAGAGCGAACACCGGGGAGCTGTTTTTT. It encodes CASRDRANTGELFF.

CDR3 sequence: CASSLDRNTEAFF. The CDR3 coding sequence is TGTGCCAGCAGCTTGGACAGAAACACTGAAGCTTTCTTT. This chain connects TRBV7-6 to TRBJ1-1; tentative D call: TRBD1 (6 bases). Per the germline V gene, CDR1 is SGHVS and CDR2 is FNYEAQ. The length of the CDR3 is 13 residues. V dropped 3 bases and J dropped 2 bases, with 7 bases sitting between them.

In regard to this clone: The sample carries other DNA sequences with the same CDR3. The chain couples TRBV5-1 to TRBJ2-7; no firm D call. Germline lookup yields CDR1 SGHRS and CDR2 YFSETQ. V gave up 0 bases and J gave up 2 bases, with 9 bases separating them. The CDR3 contains 14 residues. The CDR3 reads CASSLDAGAYEQYF. CDR3 in DNA: TGCGCCAGCAGCTTGGACGCAGGCGCCTACGAGCAGTACTTC.

In the case of this clone: This CDR3 is also generated by other DNA sequences in the sample. This chain connects TRBV27 to TRBJ1-5; D remains unclear. From germline, CDR1 is MNHEY and CDR2 SMNVEV (reference sequence). The CDR3 is 13 amino acids. V was trimmed by 4 bases and J by 3 bases, leaving 7 bases between them. The CDR3 bases are TGTGCCAGCAGTTGGCAGGTCAATCAGCCCCAGCATTTT. This sequence encodes CASSWQVNQPQHF.

V usage is TRBV4-3 and J usage is TRBJ1-3, with 7 positions matching TRBD1. The V gene end was trimmed by 1 base and the J gene end by 3 bases; junction bases not matched to a gene: 9. CDR1 and CDR2 (germline): LGHNA, YSLEER. This CDR3 comprises 17 residues. The CDR3 sequence is CASSQGEKGGLGNTIYF. The CDR3 DNA follows: TGCGCCAGCAGCCAAGGGGAGAAAGGGGGCCTTGGAAACACCATATATTTT.

This sequence joins TRBV25-1 and TRBJ1-4; 8 nucleotides line up with TRBD1. Germline CDR1 MGHDK, CDR2 SYGVNS. The junction had 10 bases not matched to a gene; V was cut back by 3 bases and J by 1 base. The CDR3 spans 18 residues. CDR3 protein: CASSETLDGQGTNEKLFF. The CDR3 coding sequence is TGTGCCAGCAGTGAGACTCTAGACGGACAGGGAACTAATGAAAAACTGTTTTTT.

The V and J genes are TRBV7-9 and TRBJ1-5, with 11 bases identical to TRBD1. Trimming cost V 5 bases and J 3 bases; bases outside gene matches: 9. The CDR3 contains 17 residues. Germline CDR1 SEHNR, CDR2 FQNEAQ (reference sequence). The CDR3 sequence is CASSQGQGVNLNQPQHF. The DNA of the CDR3 is TGTGCCAGCAGCCAGGGACAGGGGGTCAACCTCAATCAGCCCCAGCATTTT.